These 20 T cell receptor beta chains originate from one sample sequenced in a study of Graves' ophthalmopathy and Graves' hyperthyroidism. The authors amplified TCR beta CDR3 regions from RNA transcripts. After a first-round RT-PCR with HTBI primers, a second-round multiplex PCR was run. TCRdb reanalysed the multiplex PCR reads using MiXCR and keeps one entry per CDR3 protein. The profile covers 300,000 to 450,000 distinct CDR3 sequences, with roughly 15% appearing a single time and 2% to 3% taken by the ten largest. The sample was peripheral blood. The receptors derive from an adult woman with stable Graves' hyperthyroidism.

This clonotype has ten or more counts. The chain links TRBV28 to TRBJ2-5; the match to TRBD1 covers 7 bases. Trimming took 7 bases from V and 3 from J; bases not matched to a gene: 5. There are 13 residues in the CDR3. Germline CDR1 and CDR2: MDHEN and SYDVKM. Written as DNA, the CDR3 is TGTGCCAGCAACATACAGGGGAAAGAGACCCAGTACTTC. Translation: CASNIQGKETQYF.

The chain links TRBV24-1 to TRBJ2-2, with D perhaps matching TRBD2 (5 bases). The length of the CDR3 is 15 residues. Germline CDR1 KGHDR, CDR2 SFDVKD. The V and J ends lost 3 bases and 3 bases respectively, with 10 bases between them. The CDR3 spells CATSDQRADTGELFF. In nucleotides, the CDR3 is TGTGCCACCAGTGATCAGAGGGCCGACACCGGGGAGCTGTTTTTT.

For this clonotype: Just one base apart from a much larger clone, this may be a read error. The chain couples TRBV12-3 or TRBV12-4 to TRBJ2-2, with a tentative D call TRBD2 (5 bases). The CDR3 consists of 17 residues. The CDR3 nucleotides read TGTGCCAGCAGCCCGACGGGGAGTGGTATAAACACCGGGGAGCTGTGTTTT. It specifies CASSPTGSGINTGELCF.

This clonotype was recorded many times. The V gene is TRBV28, the J gene TRBJ2-7; 10 bases agree with TRBD1. CDR1 and CDR2 (germline): MDHEN, SYDVKM. The V gene end was trimmed by 4 bases and the J gene end by 0 bases; junction bases not matched to a gene: 6. The length of the CDR3 is 16 residues. The CDR3 nucleotides are TGTGCCAGCAGTTCCGACAGGGGGCAAATCTCCTACGAGCAGTACTTC. This sequence encodes CASSSDRGQISYEQYF.

This clonotype occurred many times. The chain combines TRBV24-1 with TRBJ1-5; D is ambiguous. The CDR3 is made up of 13 amino acids. V lost 4 bases and J 5 bases, leaving 8 bases between the germline ends. Germline CDR1 is KGHDR and CDR2 is SFDVKD. CDR3 loop: CATSERADQPQHF. The CDR3 DNA reads as TGTGCCACCAGTGAGAGGGCTGATCAGCCCCAGCATTTT.

This clonotype was found many times. The chain is built from TRBV12-3 or TRBV12-4 and TRBJ1-5; maybe TRBD1 (5 bases). This CDR3 region has 13 residues. V gave up 2 bases and J gave up 7 bases, with 9 bases separating them. CDR3 sequence reads: CASSLSGVQPQHF. The CDR3 nucleotides read TGTGCCAGCAGTTTATCGGGGGTCCAGCCCCAGCATTTT.

At least ten counts were recorded for this clonotype. This rearrangement joins TRBV15 to TRBJ1-3; D not certain. The CDR3 spans 15 residues. V lost 2 bases and J lost 2, with 10 bases in between. CDR1 and CDR2 (germline): LNHNV, YYDKDF (reference sequence). The CDR3 nucleotides are TGTGCCACCAGCAGACCCCCCGACGCTGGAAACACCATATATTTT. Protein sequence: CATSRPPDAGNTIYF.

This clonotype was detected ten times or more. The gene calls are TRBV28 and TRBJ2-7; TRBD1 matches 9 bases. Germline V CDR1 and CDR2: MDHEN, SYDVKM. The V gene end was trimmed by 6 bases and the J gene end by 3 bases; junction bases not matched to a gene: 9. The CDR3 totals 15 residues. Here the CDR3 DNA reads TGTGCCAGCAGGGAGGGACAGGGTCTACTCTACGAGCAGTACTTC. Its translation is CASREGQGLLYEQYF.

This clonotype was recorded at least ten times. The V call is TRBV30, the J call TRBJ2-7; D uncertain. The CDR3 covers 12 residues. Germline CDR1 and CDR2: GTSNPN and SVGIG (reference sequence). V lost 1 base, J lost 3 bases, and 7 bases lay in between. Written as DNA, the CDR3 is TGTGCCTGGAGTGAGACAAGCTACGAGCAGTACTTC. This codes for CAWSETSYEQYF.

This clonotype occurred many times. The chain recombines TRBV2 with TRBJ2-5; 8 bases agree with TRBD1. The junction had 8 bases not matched to a gene; V was cut back by 9 bases and J by 5 bases. This CDR3 spans 13 amino acids. Germline values: CDR1 SNHLY, CDR2 FYNNEI. The CDR3: CARAKPGGETQYF. The DNA for the CDR3 is TGTGCCAGAGCAAAACCAGGGGGCGAGACCCAGTACTTC.

This clonotype was recorded at least ten times. This chain links TRBV11-2 with TRBJ1-1; no clear D. Trimming removed 3 bases at V and 1 base at J, with 15 bases between. The CDR3 contains 16 residues. Germline V gives CDR1 SGHAT, CDR2 FQNNGV. In nucleotides, the CDR3 is TGTGCCAGCAGCTTGGATGGGATCCAAGGGAACACTGAAGCTTTCTTT. This gives the protein CASSLDGIQGNTEAFF. Combining the CDR3 with reference TRBV11-2 and TRBJ1-1 gives the whole variable domain EAGVAQSPRYKIIEKRQSVAFWCNPISGHATLYWYQQILGQGPKLLIQFQNNGVVDDSQLPKDRFSAERLKGVDSTLKIQPAKLEDSAVYLCASSLDGIQGNTEAFFGQGTRLTVV.

This clonotype was picked up many times. V is TRBV4-3 and J is TRBJ2-7; 12 bases line up with TRBD1. After removal of 0 bases from V and 12 bases from J, the junction contained 12 bases not matched to a gene. Germline CDR1 and CDR2: LGHNA and YSLEER. This CDR3 is built from 16 residues. Written as DNA, the CDR3 is TGCGCCAGCAGCCAAGATGGGGGGGACAGGGGGCAACGCCGGTACTTC. Its protein is CASSQDGGDRGQRRYF.

As regards this clonotype: The germline gene is not matched at one end of the junction; a read error may be the cause. The chain couples TRBV7-7 to TRBJ2-2, with 9 bases that match TRBD1. Germline values: CDR1 SSHAT, CDR2 FNYEAQ (reference sequence). The CDR3 sequence is 14 residues long. CDR3 coding DNA: TGTGCTAGCAGCCAGGACAGGGGTACCGGGGAGCTGTTTTTT. It is translated as CASSQDRGTGELFF.

This clonotype appeared many times. V gene TRBV20-1 combines with J gene TRBJ2-7, with 11 bases aligning to TRBD1. The V gene end was trimmed by 5 bases and the J gene end by 0 bases; junction bases not matched to a gene: 6. The CDR3 is 15 amino acids. CDR1 is DFQATT, CDR2 SNEGSKA, per germline (reference sequence). CDR3 residues: CSAGRGQGGSYEQYF. DNA of the CDR3: TGCAGTGCTGGCCGGGGACAGGGGGGCTCCTACGAGCAGTACTTC.

This clonotype appeared many times. V is TRBV29-1 and J is TRBJ2-7, with 9 bases matching TRBD1. The CDR3 consists of 12 residues. Germline loops: CDR1 SQVTM, CDR2 ANQGSEA. The ends lost 5 bases at V and 6 bases at J; junction bases unmatched: 5. CDR3 in amino acids: CSVTGTGIEQYF. The CDR3 DNA reads as TGCAGCGTTACCGGGACAGGGATCGAGCAGTACTTC.

There are many counts of this clonotype. The chain has TRBV20-1 and TRBJ2-2; D is uncertain. V lost 3 bases and J 5 bases, leaving 10 bases between the germline ends. Looked up from germline, CDR1 is DFQATT and CDR2 is SNEGSKA (reference sequence). The CDR3 loop spans 13 amino acids. CDR3 loop: CSASSVGTGELFF. The CDR3 region has the DNA TGCAGTGCTAGCTCTGTGGGGACCGGGGAGCTGTTTTTT.

This clonotype was recorded at least ten times. The rearrangement links TRBV6-1 to TRBJ1-1; the match to TRBD1 covers 8 bases. The junction had 3 bases not matched to a gene; V was cut back by 3 bases and J by 3 bases. This CDR3 has 14 amino acids. Per the germline V gene, CDR1 is MNHNS and CDR2 is SASEGT. CDR3 nucleotide sequence: TGTGCCAGCAGTGAGACAGGGGTTTACACTGAAGCTTTCTTT. It translates to CASSETGVYTEAFF.

This clonotype was detected ten times or more. V and J are TRBV2 and TRBJ1-6; no definite D call. Between the trimmed V and J ends, which lost 10 bases and 9 bases, there was a span of 13 bases. This CDR3 comprises 12 residues. The germline V gene encodes CDR1 SNHLY and CDR2 FYNNEI. The CDR3 region is CATNSLGSPLHF. The DNA of the CDR3 is TGTGCCACCAACAGCTTGGGTTCACCCCTCCACTTT.

This clonotype came up many times. This chain connects TRBV19 to TRBJ1-1; TRBD1 matches at 8 bases. Germline CDR1 reads LNHDA; CDR2 reads SQIVND (reference sequence). V dropped 6 bases and J dropped 3; count of bases not matched to a gene: 6. This CDR3 spans 14 amino acids. This chain's CDR3 is CASRGRGQHTEAFF. CDR3 sequence (DNA): TGTGCCAGTAGGGGCAGGGGGCAGCACACTGAAGCTTTCTTT. The full variable domain, its missing parts supplied by reference TRBV19 and TRBJ1-1, is DGGITQSPKYLFRKEGQNVTLSCEQNLNHDAMYWYRQDPGQGLRLIYYSQIVNDFQKGDIAEGYSVSREKKESFPLTVTSAQKNPTAFYLCASRGRGQHTEAFFGQGTRLTVV.

With respect to this clonotype: It may be a read error: a sequence one base away is much more abundant. Because it lacks the conserved phenylalanine or tryptophan at the end, this CDR3 is likely a read error. This chain uses TRBV10-3 with TRBJ1-2, with 7 bases identical to TRBD1. Per germline, CDR1 ENHRY and CDR2 SYGVKD. The CDR3 has 15 amino acids. V lost 0 bases to trimming and J lost 8 bases; unmatched junction nucleotides: 9. The chain's CDR3 is CAISESTPTGKGYTV. The CDR3 DNA sequence: TGTGCCATCAGTGAGTCGACCCCGACAGGGAAGGGCTACACCGTC.